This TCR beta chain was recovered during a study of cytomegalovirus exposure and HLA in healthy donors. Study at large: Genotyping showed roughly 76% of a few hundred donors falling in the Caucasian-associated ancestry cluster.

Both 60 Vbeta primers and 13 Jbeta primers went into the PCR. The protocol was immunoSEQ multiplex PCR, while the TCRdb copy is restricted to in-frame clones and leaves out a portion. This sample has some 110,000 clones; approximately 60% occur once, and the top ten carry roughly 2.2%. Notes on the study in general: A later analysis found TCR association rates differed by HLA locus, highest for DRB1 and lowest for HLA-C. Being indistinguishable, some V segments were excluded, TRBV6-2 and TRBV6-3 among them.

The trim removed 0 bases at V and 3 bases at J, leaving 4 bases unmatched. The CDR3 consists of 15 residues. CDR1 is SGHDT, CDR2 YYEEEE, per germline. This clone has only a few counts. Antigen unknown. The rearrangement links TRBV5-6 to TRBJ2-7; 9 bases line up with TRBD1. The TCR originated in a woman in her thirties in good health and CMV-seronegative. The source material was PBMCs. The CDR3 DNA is TGTGCCAGCAGCTTGGAGGGACAGGGTTACTACGAGCAGTACTTC. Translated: CASSLEGQGYYEQYF. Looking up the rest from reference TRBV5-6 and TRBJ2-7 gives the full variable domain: DAGVTQSPTHLIKTRGQQVTLRCSPKSGHDTVSWYQQALGQGPQFIFQYYEEEERQRGNFPDRFSGHQFPNYSSELNVNALLLGDSALYLCASSLEGQGYYEQYFGPGTRLTVT.